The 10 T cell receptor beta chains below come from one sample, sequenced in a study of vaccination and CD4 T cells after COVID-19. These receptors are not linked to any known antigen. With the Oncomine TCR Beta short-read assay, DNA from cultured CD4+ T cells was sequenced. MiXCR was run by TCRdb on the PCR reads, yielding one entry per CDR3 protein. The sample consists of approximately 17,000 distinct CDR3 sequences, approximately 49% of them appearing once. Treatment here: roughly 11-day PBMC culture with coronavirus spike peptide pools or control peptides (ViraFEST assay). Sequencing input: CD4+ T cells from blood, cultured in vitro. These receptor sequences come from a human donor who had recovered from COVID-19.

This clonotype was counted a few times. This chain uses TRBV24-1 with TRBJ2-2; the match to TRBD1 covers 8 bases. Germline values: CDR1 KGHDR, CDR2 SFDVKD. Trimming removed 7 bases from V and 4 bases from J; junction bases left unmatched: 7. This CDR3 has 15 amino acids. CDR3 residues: CATSPQGAGTGELFF. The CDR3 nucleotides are TGTGCCACCAGCCCTCAGGGGGCGGGCACCGGGGAGCTGTTTTTT.

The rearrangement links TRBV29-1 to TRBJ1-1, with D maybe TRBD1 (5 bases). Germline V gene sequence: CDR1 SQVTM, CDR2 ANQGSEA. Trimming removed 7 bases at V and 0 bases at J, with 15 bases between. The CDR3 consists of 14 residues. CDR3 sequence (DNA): TGCAGCGCAACACAGGACTCCATGAACACTGAAGCTTTCTTT. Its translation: CSATQDSMNTEAFF.

Here the CDR3 reads CASSQGGLGGSIQYF. The CDR3 nucleotides read TGTGCCAGCAGCCAAGGCGGACTAGGGGGCTCGATCCAGTACTTC. The chain carries TRBV3-1 and TRBJ2-5, with D possibly being TRBD1 or TRBD2 (7 bases each). The CDR3 runs to 15 residues. The germline gives CDR1 LGHDT, CDR2 YNNKEL (reference sequence). V was cut by 1 base and J by 10 bases, with 19 bases left in between.

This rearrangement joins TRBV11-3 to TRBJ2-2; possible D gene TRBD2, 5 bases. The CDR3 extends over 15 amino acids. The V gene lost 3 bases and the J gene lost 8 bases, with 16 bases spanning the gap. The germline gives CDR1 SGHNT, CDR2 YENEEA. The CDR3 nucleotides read TGTGCCAGCAGCTTTAGAGCGGAGGTTCAGGGGGAGCTGTTTTTT. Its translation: CASSFRAEVQGELFF.

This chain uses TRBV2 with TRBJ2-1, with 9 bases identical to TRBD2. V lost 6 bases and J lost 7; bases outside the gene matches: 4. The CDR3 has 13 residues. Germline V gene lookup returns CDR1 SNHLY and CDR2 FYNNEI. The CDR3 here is CASSLAGWNEQFF. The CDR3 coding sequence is TGTGCCAGCAGCCTAGCGGGATGGAATGAGCAGTTCTTC.

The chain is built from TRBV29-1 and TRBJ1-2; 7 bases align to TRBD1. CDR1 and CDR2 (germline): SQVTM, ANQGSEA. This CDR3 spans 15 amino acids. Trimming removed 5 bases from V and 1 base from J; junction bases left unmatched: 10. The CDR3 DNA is TGCAGCGTTCTAAGACGACAGGGCCTTAACTATGGCTACACCTTC. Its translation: CSVLRRQGLNYGYTF.

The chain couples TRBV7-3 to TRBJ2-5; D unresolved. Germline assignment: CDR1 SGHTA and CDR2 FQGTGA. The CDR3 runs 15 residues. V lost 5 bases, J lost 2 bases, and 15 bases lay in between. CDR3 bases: TGTGCCAGCAGCGCCCACGAAGGGTCACAAGAGACCCAGTACTTC. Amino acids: CASSAHEGSQETQYF.

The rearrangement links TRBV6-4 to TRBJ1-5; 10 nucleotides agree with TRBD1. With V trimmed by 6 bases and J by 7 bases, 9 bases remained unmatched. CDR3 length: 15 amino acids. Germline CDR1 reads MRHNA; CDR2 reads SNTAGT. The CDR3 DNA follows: TGTGCCAGCAGAGACGGGACAGGGGTAAGGCAGCCCCAGCATTTT. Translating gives CASRDGTGVRQPQHF.

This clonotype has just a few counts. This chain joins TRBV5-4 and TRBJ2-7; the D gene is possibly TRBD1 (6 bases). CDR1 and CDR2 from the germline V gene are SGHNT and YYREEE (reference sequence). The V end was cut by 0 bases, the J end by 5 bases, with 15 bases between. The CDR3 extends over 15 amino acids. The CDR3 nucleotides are TGTGCCAGCAGCTTGGACACAGGGCTCGTCCACGAGCAGTACTTC. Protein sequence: CASSLDTGLVHEQYF.

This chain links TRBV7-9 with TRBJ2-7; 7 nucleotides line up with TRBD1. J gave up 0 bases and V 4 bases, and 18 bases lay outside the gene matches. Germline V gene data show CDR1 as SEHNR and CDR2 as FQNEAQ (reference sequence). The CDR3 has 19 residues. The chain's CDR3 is CASSYPDRVRRPVSYEQYF. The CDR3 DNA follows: TGTGCCAGCAGCTACCCCGACAGGGTCCGTCGTCCAGTCTCCTACGAGCAGTACTTC.